The next 14 T cell receptor beta chains were all read from a single sample in a study of spatial heterogeneity in lung cancer. Findings of the study overall: How many expanded intratumoral alpha and beta TCRs were present tracked the tumor mutation count, which was a count of nonsynonymous mutations.

Their antigen targets remain unknown. Described time point: sample taken at primary tumor resection. From the 5' RACE reads, TCRdb called clonotypes with MiXCR, one entry per CDR3 protein. Of a few thousand distinct CDR3 sequences in the sample, about 49% were seen once. This material consisted of lung tumor tissue, taken at surgery. The receptors stem from a male donor with early-stage non-small cell lung cancer.

This clonotype is termed medium-sized (0.01 to 0.1%). This chain connects TRBV5-1 to TRBJ1-1, with 9 bases aligning to TRBD1. The CDR3 is made up of 14 amino acids. Losses at the gene ends were 3 bases for V and 4 bases for J; bases not matched to a gene: 4. Germline CDR1 SGHRS, CDR2 YFSETQ. Here the CDR3 DNA reads TGCGCCAGCAGCTCGACAGGGGGGGTCACTGAAGCTTTCTTT. Its protein product is CASSSTGGVTEAFF.

The V and J genes are TRBV4-2 and TRBJ1-2; 12 nucleotides agree with TRBD1. Trimming took 0 bases from V and 8 from J; bases not matched to a gene: 4. The CDR3 length is 15 residues. The germline CDR1 and CDR2 sequences are LGHNA and YNFKEQ. The CDR3: CASSQEGQGAFGYTF. The DNA of the CDR3 is TGTGCCAGCAGCCAAGAGGGACAGGGGGCGTTCGGCTACACCTTC.

The genes are TRBV7-8 and TRBJ2-4, with D possibly TRBD2 on 6 matching bases. CDR1 is SGHVS and CDR2 is FQNEAQ in the germline V gene. Trimming left V 5 bases short and J 4 bases short, with 18 bases between. CDR3 size: 16 residues. This CDR3 is CASSPQAGFGKNIQYF. The CDR3, as DNA: TGTGCCAGCAGCCCCCAAGCGGGCTTTGGGAAAAACATTCAGTACTTC.

The genes are TRBV29-1 and TRBJ2-6; D perhaps matches TRBD1 (6 bases). This CDR3 comprises 16 residues. Germline V lookup: CDR1 SQVTM, CDR2 ANQGSEA. V was clipped by 7 bases and J by 0 bases, with 16 bases between them. CDR3 protein: CSAARDIDSGANVLTF. Here the CDR3 DNA reads TGCAGCGCCGCACGGGACATCGACTCTGGGGCCAACGTCCTGACTTTC.

This clonotype came up a few times. This rearrangement joins TRBV19 to TRBJ2-5, with 9 bases identical to TRBD1. V was pared by 10 bases and J by 6 bases, with 9 bases of the junction left unmatched. The germline CDR1 and CDR2 sequences are LNHDA and SQIVND (reference sequence). This CDR3 has 13 amino acids. The CDR3 spells CATSLTGGQTQYF. The CDR3 DNA reads TGTGCCACCTCCTTGACAGGGGGACAGACCCAGTACTTC.

A single count supports this clonotype. The V and J genes are TRBV12-3 or TRBV12-4 and TRBJ2-1, with 7 bases aligning to TRBD2. CDR3 size: 14 residues. The V gene end was trimmed by 10 bases and the J gene end by 1 base; junction bases not matched to a gene: 7. CDR3 sequence (DNA): TGTGCCATCCGGGGGACTAAGTCCTACAATGAGCAGTTCTTC. Its protein is CAIRGTKSYNEQFF.

The V and J genes are TRBV7-7 and TRBJ1-1; no definite D call. Germline loops: CDR1 SSHAT, CDR2 FNYEAQ (reference sequence). Trimming pared 3 bases from V and 1 base from J, leaving 6 bases between. The CDR3 totals 13 residues. The CDR3, as DNA: TGTGCCAGCAGCTTTAGCCCGAACACTGAAGCTTTCTTT. It yields the protein CASSFSPNTEAFF.

This clonotype is deemed medium-sized (0.01 to 0.1%). V and J are TRBV28 and TRBJ2-7; D is tentatively TRBD1 or TRBD2 (5 bases each). Germline V gene lookup returns CDR1 MDHEN and CDR2 SYDVKM. The V gene lost 8 bases and the J gene lost 12 bases, with 14 bases spanning the gap. The CDR3 runs to 10 residues. CDR3 region: CASGGSELYF. The DNA for the CDR3 is TGTGCCAGCGGGGGTTCGGAGTTGTACTTC. Based on the CDR3 plus reference TRBV28 and TRBJ2-7, the full variable domain is DVKVTQSSRYLVKRTGEKVFLECVQDMDHENMFWYRQDPGLGLRLIYFSYDVKMKEKGDIPEGYSVSREKKERFSLILESASTNQTSMYLCASGGSELYFGPGTRLTVT.

This clonotype has only a few counts. The CDR3 sequence is CASSQDRTGEQYF. The CDR3 DNA follows: TGTGCCAGCAGCCAAGACCGGACGGGCGAGCAGTACTTC. The chain is built from TRBV3-1 and TRBJ2-7; D is ambiguous. There are 13 residues in the CDR3. Germline V gene sequence: CDR1 LGHDT, CDR2 YNNKEL (reference sequence). V was pared by 0 bases and J by 6 bases, with 9 bases between.

This chain connects TRBV20-1 to TRBJ2-3, with 9 bases that match TRBD2. The CDR3 has 15 amino acids. V dropped 5 bases and J dropped 2; count of bases not matched to a gene: 8. Germline V gene data show CDR1 as DFQATT and CDR2 as SNEGSKA (reference sequence). The CDR3 DNA is TGCAGTGCTCTTAGCGGGGGATACGACACAGATACGCAGTATTTT. Protein sequence: CSALSGGYDTDTQYF.

This clonotype has a handful of counts. The V gene is TRBV2, the J gene TRBJ1-5; D is uncertain. V was shortened by 6 bases and J by 0 bases, with 3 bases between the two germline ends. CDR1 is SNHLY, CDR2 FYNNEI, per germline. The CDR3 extends over 12 amino acids. CDR3 sequence: CASRDSNQPQHF. For the CDR3, the DNA is TGTGCCAGCAGGGATAGCAATCAGCCCCAGCATTTT.

V gene TRBV12-3 or TRBV12-4 combines with J gene TRBJ1-1; the D gene is possibly TRBD1 (5 bases). With 1 base removed from V and 5 bases from J, the gap between germline ends came to 8 bases. The CDR3 contains 13 residues. The CDR3 bases are TGTGCCAGCAGTTTAGGCAGGGCAACTGAAGCTTTCTTT. Translated, it gives CASSLGRATEAFF.

By proportion, this clonotype is medium-sized (0.01 to 0.1%). J is TRBJ2-7 and V is TRBV5-6; 13 bases agree with TRBD2. The germline V gene has CDR1 SGHDT and CDR2 YYEEEE. The J segment lost 6 bases and the V segment lost 3 bases, leaving 12 bases of the junction unmatched. The CDR3 runs to 17 residues. The CDR3 nucleotides read TGTGCCAGCAGCTGGGAACTTACTAGCGGGAGGGCTGGCGAGCAGTACTTC. Amino acids: CASSWELTSGRAGEQYF.

In this sample, this clonotype is medium-sized. The genes are TRBV12-3 or TRBV12-4 and TRBJ1-5, with TRBD1 as a possible D gene (6 bases). Trimming removed 2 bases at V and 0 bases at J, with 11 bases between. The CDR3 has 16 residues. The CDR3 reads CASSLRGLCSNQPQHF. CDR3 nucleotide sequence: TGTGCCAGCAGTTTACGGGGGCTTTGTAGCAATCAGCCCCAGCATTTT.